This paragraph covers one T cell receptor (beta chain) sequence. The study recruited people aged about 18 to 89 years across some 23 US areas. This entry belongs to a study of blood T cell repertoires in COVID-19. Study summary: The study drew acute and convalescent COVID-19 samples from the United States, Italy and Spain.

Assay: immunoSEQ multiplex PCR; the TCRdb copy retains only in-frame clones and omits some. The sample consists of about 380,000 clones, more than 75% of them appearing once. With 3 bases removed from V and 1 base from J, the gap between germline ends came to 12 bases. Germline-derived CDR1 and CDR2 are MNHEY and SVGAGI. The CDR3 is 15 amino acids. The sequence came from a woman between 18 and 30 years old who had recovered from COVID-19. The sample was PBMCs or T cells enriched from blood (not recorded which). The gene calls are TRBV6-5 and TRBJ1-1; weak D call: TRBD1 (5 bases). CDR3 in amino acids: CASSYKFGGNTEAFF. The CDR3 coding sequence is TGTGCCAGCAGTTATAAATTCGGGGGGAACACTGAAGCTTTCTTT.